Listed below are T cell receptor beta chains from one sample, sequenced in a study of blood T cell repertoires in COVID-19. Generated by immunoSEQ multiplex PCR, the TCRdb table keeps only in-frame clones and is missing some. The data show 150,000 or so clones, 76% seen once. Material: peripheral blood. The receptors derive from a woman aged 80 or older with active or convalescent COVID-19. Both conserved end residues are part of each CDR3. The D gene is left open where the match is weak. Rows may omit the clone size; those that give it use once, few, many or a size class.

V gene	D gene	clone size	J gene	CDR3 DNA	CDR3 protein
TRBV27	.	many	TRBJ2-7	TGTGCCAGCAGTTTTGGGGGGGCCAACTACGAGCAGTACTTC	CASSFGGANYEQYF
TRBV6-1	.	.	TRBJ2-5	TGTGCCAGCAGTGAAAGGGGCAGGGAAGAGACCCAGTACTTC	CASSERGREETQYF
TRBV11-3	.	once	TRBJ1-1	TGTGCCAGCAGCTGGTCAGGGGCGACTGAAGCTTTCTTT	CASSWSGATEAFF
TRBV27	TRBD1	once	TRBJ1-1	TGTGCCAGCAGTACCAGACAGGGATCCACTGAAGCTTTCTTT	CASSTRQGSTEAFF
TRBV6-1	TRBD1	.	TRBJ1-2	TGTGCCAGCAGTGAGCGGACAGGGGCTAACTATGGCTACACCTTC	CASSERTGANYGYTF
TRBV25-1	.	.	TRBJ1-5	TGTGCCAGCAGTCGTAGCAATCAGCCCCAGCATTTT	CASSRSNQPQHF
TRBV6-1	TRBD1	once	TRBJ1-4	TGTGCCAGCAGTGATTTAAGCAGGGGGGCGTCTAATGAAAAACTGTTTTTT	CASSDLSRGASNEKLFF
TRBV11-3	TRBD1	.	TRBJ2-2	TGTGCCAGCAGCTTCAACAGGGGGCCCGCCGGGGAGCTGTTTTTT	CASSFNRGPAGELFF
TRBV27	.	.	TRBJ1-2	TGTGCCAGCAGTTTAAGACGAGGGTTTGGCTACACCTTC	CASSLRRGFGYTF
TRBV28	.	.	TRBJ1-6	TGTGCCAGCAGTCCGCAGACTCAAAGGCCTTCACCCCTCCACTTT	CASSPQTQRPSPLHF
TRBV7-9	TRBD1	.	TRBJ1-2	TGTGCCAGCAGCATGACAGGGAGTCAAGCGTATGGCTACACCTTC	CASSMTGSQAYGYTF
TRBV4-2	.	.	TRBJ2-7	TGTGCCAGCAGCCAACTGTCAGGGGTTCTCAACGAGCAGTACTTC	CASSQLSGVLNEQYF
TRBV3-1/TRBV3-2	.	.	TRBJ2-5	TGTGCCAGCAGCCAAGAAGCGCACCAAGAGACCCAGTACTTC	CASSQEAHQETQYF
TRBV4-1	.	.	TRBJ2-2	TGCGCCAGCAGCCAAGAGGGTTCAGGGGTGTCCGGGGAGCTGTTTTTT	CASSQEGSGVSGELFF
TRBV10-3	.	once	TRBJ1-1	TGTGCCATCAGTGCGGCTCAGGGGTTGGGCACTGAAGCTTTCTTT	CAISAAQGLGTEAFF
TRBV19	TRBD1	.	TRBJ2-1	TGTGCCAGTAGCTCTCTGACAGGGGGCGGGTCCTACAATGAGCAGTTCTTC	CASSSLTGGGSYNEQFF
TRBV3-1/TRBV3-2	TRBD2	.	TRBJ2-7	TGTGCCAGCAGCCAAGAGACTAGCGGGGGGGCCCAGGTACACGAGCAGTACTTC	CASSQETSGGAQVHEQYF
TRBV11-2	.	.	TRBJ2-7	TGTGCCAGCAGCTCTTTCAGGGTGGACGAGCAGTACTTC	CASSSFRVDEQYF
TRBV28	TRBD2	.	TRBJ2-7	TGTGCCAGCAGTTTTTCGGGGGGAAGCTACGAGCAGTACTTC	CASSFSGGSYEQYF
TRBV15	.	.	TRBJ1-1	TGTGCCACCGCGGTAACTCGGTCAGGGGAGAGATCGTTT	CATAVTRSGERSF
TRBV9	.	.	TRBJ1-1	TGTGCCAGCAGCGTAGTAGGGCAGGGTGGGTTGGACACTGAAGCTTTCTTT	CASSVVGQGGLDTEAFF
TRBV9	.	.	TRBJ2-3	TGTGCCAGCAGCGTAGGTCTCAGGGGGGCGACAGATACGCAGTATTTT	CASSVGLRGATDTQYF
TRBV14	TRBD1	.	TRBJ2-7	TGTGCCAGCAGCCAAGATATCGGGCTTACCGGGACAGGGAGGGTCGAGCAGTACTTC	CASSQDIGLTGTGRVEQYF
TRBV6-5	.	.	TRBJ1-5	TGTGCCAGCAGAAGAGAAAATAGCAATCAGCCCCAGCATTTT	CASRRENSNQPQHF
TRBV4-3	.	.	TRBJ1-5	TGCGCCAGCAGCCAAGATGCGGTCCCCCGAGGTCAGCCCCAGCATTTT	CASSQDAVPRGQPQHF
TRBV7-2	TRBD2	few	TRBJ2-7	TGTGCCAGCAGCACCGGACTAGCGGACCGTTACGAGCAGTACTTC	CASSTGLADRYEQYF
TRBV11-2	.	.	TRBJ1-1	TGTGCCAGCAGCTTAGTCGGGTCAGAAGGAGCTTTCTTT	CASSLVGSEGAFF
TRBV11-2	TRBD2	.	TRBJ2-3	TGTGCCAGCAGCTTAATGCGTGGGAGCGGGGGTGTTGATACGCAGTATTTT	CASSLMRGSGGVDTQYF